These 11 T cell receptor beta chains share one sample of origin, sequenced in a study of Ad26.COV2.S vaccination and SARS-CoV-2 variants (TCRdb year 2021). The treatment or condition label corresponds to: roughly 20 received Ad26.COV2.S at low or high dose, single or two shots; about 5 received placebo; per-sample allocation not given. For vaccine and placebo recipients, the sequenced repertoires came from samples collected on day 63 after the first injection. The library was obtained by the immunoSEQ multiplex PCR assay. Sourced from immuneACCESS, this table was stored by TCRdb with only in-frame sequences that have V and J called. A share of the clones is absent; for the studies checked, an unresolved V gene accounts for under half, and the remainder has no known explanation. Here the sample has about 420,000 clones; 88% occur a single time. The ten most abundant clones make up 3.5% to 4% of the sample.

The sample in question was peripheral blood, obtained in a trial of Ad26.COV2.S vaccine versus placebo. Receptors were obtained from a person between 18 and 65 years old who received the Ad26.COV2.S COVID-19 vaccine or a placebo.

The chain uses TRBV6-5 and TRBJ2-2, with D perhaps TRBD2 (5 bases). Germline CDR1 and CDR2: MNHEY and SVGAGI. The CDR3 spans 12 residues. The germline V and J ends were trimmed by 6 bases and 6 bases, with 8 bases remaining between them. The CDR3 here is CASRRGAGELFF. DNA of the CDR3: TGTGCCAGCAGACGGGGTGCCGGGGAGCTGTTTTTT.

The gene calls are TRBV6-2 or TRBV6-3 and TRBJ2-7, with 11 positions matching TRBD1. CDR1 is MNHEY, CDR2 SVGEGT, per germline. V shed 0 bases, J shed 5 bases, and the junction held 6 bases outside the gene matches. The CDR3 consists of 16 residues. The CDR3: CASSYSIGQGAHEQYF. The CDR3 nucleotides read TGTGCCAGCAGTTACTCGATTGGACAGGGGGCTCACGAGCAGTACTTC.

This chain links TRBV7-9 with TRBJ2-3; TRBD2 aligns across 7 bases. The germline CDR1 and CDR2 sequences are SEHNR and FQNEAQ (reference sequence). The CDR3 has 14 residues. V lost 11 bases, J lost 0 bases, and 8 bases stayed unmatched. The CDR3 loop is CAAGWRGSTDTQYF. In nucleotides, the CDR3 is TGTGCCGCCGGGTGGCGGGGGAGCACAGATACGCAGTATTTT.

The chain carries TRBV4-2 and TRBJ2-7; 7 bases line up with TRBD2. V lost 4 bases, J lost 1 base, and 7 bases stayed unmatched. Looked up from germline, CDR1 is LGHNA and CDR2 is YNFKEQ. The CDR3 runs 15 residues. CDR3 region: CASSPRTGGSYEQYF. CDR3 nucleotide sequence: TGTGCCAGCAGCCCACGAACCGGGGGGTCCTACGAGCAGTACTTC.

The rearrangement joins TRBV11-2 to TRBJ1-2; D not resolved. The V end was cut by 1 base, the J end by 3 bases, with 12 bases between. This CDR3 region has 15 residues. Germline loops: CDR1 SGHAT, CDR2 FQNNGV. The CDR3 sequence is CASSLAPGRYYGYTF. DNA for the CDR3: TGTGCCAGCAGCTTAGCCCCTGGCAGGTACTATGGCTACACCTTC.

Here the CDR3 DNA reads TGCAGTGCTAGTTCTCCTGGTAGTACAGTTCAAGAGACCCAGTACTTC. Translated, it gives CSASSPGSTVQETQYF. This chain links TRBV20-1 with TRBJ2-5, with D uncertain. Germline values: CDR1 DFQATT, CDR2 SNEGSKA (reference sequence). The CDR3 is 16 amino acids. V lost 3 bases, J lost 2 bases, and 19 bases lay in between.

CDR3 DNA sequence: TGTGCCAGCAGTGAAGGGGGCTCCGGGCAGTTCACCAATCAGCCCCAGCATTTT. Translation gives CASSEGGSGQFTNQPQHF. V gene TRBV6-1 combines with J gene TRBJ1-5, with a tentative D call TRBD1 (5 bases). The germline V and J ends were trimmed by 1 base and 3 bases, with 19 bases remaining between them. The CDR3 is made up of 18 amino acids. In germline, CDR1 is MNHNS, CDR2 SASEGT.

The rearrangement links TRBV7-8 to TRBJ2-6; D possibly matches TRBD1 or TRBD2 (5 bases each). Per the germline V gene, CDR1 is SGHVS and CDR2 is FQNEAQ. The CDR3 length is 18 residues. Trimming took 2 bases from V and 5 from J, leaving 19 bases between them. The CDR3 DNA is TGTGCCAGCAGCTTACGTGGTGGGGGTCTTCGGAGGGCCAACGTCCTGACTTTC. It translates to CASSLRGGGLRRANVLTF.

This chain links TRBV6-5 with TRBJ2-2, with 9 positions matching TRBD2. The ends lost 10 bases at V and 5 bases at J; junction bases unmatched: 8. The germline V gene has CDR1 MNHEY and CDR2 SVGAGI. The CDR3 has 14 amino acids. Here the CDR3 reads CATRTSEGTGELFF. DNA for the CDR3: TGTGCCACAAGGACTAGCGAAGGAACCGGGGAGCTGTTTTTT.

The rearrangement joins TRBV2 to TRBJ1-2, with 7 bases aligning to TRBD1. The germline V gene has CDR1 SNHLY and CDR2 FYNNEI. Germline trimming cut 3 bases from V and 5 bases from J; bases unmatched to any gene: 9. The CDR3 covers 15 residues. CDR3 nucleotide sequence: TGTGCCAGCAGTGAGCTGGCAGGGGGTAATTATGGCTACACCTTC. It codes for CASSELAGGNYGYTF. Looking up the rest from reference TRBV2 and TRBJ1-2 gives the full variable domain: EPEVTQTPSHQVTQMGQEVILRCVPISNHLYFYWYRQILGQKVEFLVSFYNNEISEKSEIFDDQFSVERPDGSNFTLKIRSTKLEDSAMYFCASSELAGGNYGYTFGSGTRLTVV.

The chain employs TRBV7-8 and TRBJ1-1; 9 bases agree with TRBD1. V lost 2 bases to trimming and J lost 5 bases; unmatched junction nucleotides: 3. The CDR3 has 14 residues. Germline CDR1 SGHVS, CDR2 FQNEAQ. The CDR3: CASSLRGQGTEAFF. The CDR3 coding sequence is TGTGCCAGCAGCTTAAGAGGACAGGGGACTGAAGCTTTCTTT.